These 8 T cell receptor beta chains share one sample of origin, sequenced in a study of blood T cell repertoires in COVID-19. Generated by immunoSEQ multiplex PCR, the TCRdb table keeps only in-frame clones and is missing some. The sample records about 370,000 clones, 89% being singletons. Input material: peripheral blood. All receptors come from a young woman with COVID-19, enrolled during active disease.

The chain employs TRBV7-9 and TRBJ2-2; no definite D call. This CDR3 region has 15 residues. V lost 3 bases and J 4 bases, leaving 12 bases between the germline ends. Germline V gene lookup returns CDR1 SEHNR and CDR2 FQNEAQ (reference sequence). The CDR3, as DNA: TGTGCCAGCAGCTTCGCGGCCGTGGGCACCGGGGAGCTGTTTTTT. Residues: CASSFAAVGTGELFF.

Only one count was recorded for this clone. The chain links TRBV7-9 to TRBJ1-3; the D is unclear. CDR1 is SEHNR, CDR2 FQNEAQ, per germline (reference sequence). The CDR3 contains 16 residues. Between the trimmed V and J ends, which lost 7 bases and 0 bases, there was a span of 16 bases. For the CDR3, the DNA is TGTGCCAGCACCCAAGGGCAGGCGACCTCTGGAAACACCATATATTTT. Encoded protein: CASTQGQATSGNTIYF.

The J gene is TRBJ1-4, the V gene TRBV25-1, with D maybe TRBD1 (6 bases). CDR3 length: 12 amino acids. Germline-derived CDR1 and CDR2 are MGHDK and SYGVNS. Trimming shortened V by 6 bases and J by 6 bases, and 8 bases separated the two germline ends. CDR3 loop: CASRDSHEKLFF. In DNA, the CDR3 is TGTGCCAGCAGGGACAGCCATGAAAAACTGTTTTTT.

The CDR3 spells CASRERGIGNQPQHF. In DNA, the CDR3 is TGTGCCAGCAGAGAAAGGGGTATTGGGAATCAGCCCCAGCATTTT. The chain recombines TRBV5-5 with TRBJ1-5; D perhaps matches TRBD1 (5 bases). Germline CDR1 SGHKS, CDR2 YYEKEE (reference sequence). Trimming took 5 bases from V and 4 from J, leaving 16 bases between them. The CDR3 has 15 amino acids. Full variable domain (rest looked up from reference TRBV5-5 and TRBJ1-5): DAGVTQSPTHLIKTRGQQVTLRCSPISGHKSVSWYQQVLGQGPQFIFQYYEKEERGRGNFPDRFSARQFPNYSSELNVNALLLGDSALYLCASRERGIGNQPQHFGDGTRLSIL.

The chain couples TRBV7-2 to TRBJ1-1, with unresolved D. V lost 6 bases, J lost 1 base, and 9 bases lay in between. The CDR3 totals 13 residues. From germline, CDR1 is SGHTA and CDR2 FQGNSA. As DNA, the CDR3 is TGTGCCAGCAGGAAAACGGGGAACACTGAAGCTTTCTTT. Residues: CASRKTGNTEAFF.

This chain joins TRBV9 and TRBJ2-7, with 9 bases fitting TRBD2. This CDR3 contains 15 residues. CDR1 and CDR2 from the germline V gene are SGDLS and YYNGEE. Germline trimming cut 4 bases from V and 2 bases from J; bases unmatched to any gene: 7. The DNA of the CDR3 is TGTGCCAGCAGCCCGTCGACTAGCGGACCCTACGAGCAGTACGTC. Protein: CASSPSTSGPYEQYV.

In its sample, this clone was seen a few times. The chain recombines TRBV4-2 with TRBJ2-1, with 10 positions matching TRBD2. This CDR3 has 18 amino acids. V lost 1 base and J lost 0; bases outside the gene matches: 6. Germline CDR1 and CDR2: LGHNA and YNFKEQ. CDR3 loop: CASSQVGAGGSSYNEQFF. CDR3 coding DNA: TGTGCCAGCAGCCAAGTTGGAGCGGGGGGGAGCTCCTACAATGAGCAGTTCTTC.

CDR3 region: CAIKREGRDTQYF. Written as DNA, the CDR3 is TGTGCCATCAAGCGGGAGGGCCGCGATACGCAGTATTTT. V usage is TRBV28 and J usage is TRBJ2-3; 10 bases align to TRBD2. Germline lookup yields CDR1 MDHEN and CDR2 SYDVKM. This CDR3 contains 13 residues. Unmatched junction bases numbered 7, after V lost 10 bases and J lost 6 bases.